This entry concerns a single T cell receptor (beta chain). Germline trimming cut 2 bases from V and 2 bases from J; bases unmatched to any gene: 6. The CDR3 contains 16 residues. Germline assignment: CDR1 MNHEY and CDR2 SMNVEV (reference sequence). This record belongs to a study of cytotoxic CD8 clonotypes in ibrutinib-treated CLL. Method: immunoSEQ multiplex PCR; TCRdb's copy keeps in-frame clones and lacks some. The sample records around 33,000 clones, over 45% being singletons. The chain recombines TRBV27 with TRBJ2-5, with 9 bases fitting TRBD1. This material consisted of PBMCs, taken before ibrutinib treatment. This receptor was taken from a human donor with chronic lymphocytic leukemia. The CDR3: CASSLEGTGPQETQYF. As DNA, the CDR3 is TGTGCCAGCAGTTTAGAGGGGACAGGGCCTCAAGAGACCCAGTACTTC.